Here is one TCR beta chain with its context. Its antigen remains unidentified. Qualities for individual bases were not recorded, and no much larger clone is one base off. TCRbeta CDR3 regions were amplified from genomic DNA by means of the immunoSEQ Assay, a bias-controlled multiplex PCR. The authors' analysis ran thus. Nucleated cell counts per sample were estimated from amplification of reference gene primers within the assay. Sequence reads were collapsed and filtered to measure the absolute abundance of every unique TCRbeta CDR3 rearrangement. Productive Simpson clonality was computed per sample as the square root of Simpson's diversity index over productive rearrangements. TCRdb obtained this table from immuneACCESS and retained in-frame rearrangements with V and J assigned. These tables miss some clones; where compared with another copy, unresolved V genes account for less than half of the shortfall, and the remainder is unexplained. The V and J calls and clone size come from that table; D and trimming were worked out from the DNA. This sample gives approximately 160,000 clones in total; 76% of them show up just once. The ten largest account for around 3.4% of the sample.

These data are taken from a study of blood T cell repertoires in COVID-19 (TCRdb year 2020). Study-level background: Samples covering the acute and convalescent phases of COVID-19 were provided by collaborators in the United States, Italy and Spain. The material from the prospective study consisted of cDNA or gDNA derived from T cells, B-cell-depleted T cells, or PBMCs. Subjects who had been exposed to COVID-19, were actively infected with it, or had recovered from it provided the deeply sampled blood TCRbeta repertoires that made up the dataset. The repertoires were made available in a free public database intended to serve as a resource for research on the immune response to SARS-CoV-2. The samples were drawn from the first 160 participants of the ongoing ImmuneRACE study and from some 1,300 subjects provided by 6 global collaborators. The sample metadata nearly always contained a de-identified subject ID, COVID-19 status, age in years and sex. Where available, HLA class I and class II types were obtained from metadata supplied by the sample provider rather than from assay-based typing. Summary of the overall study and its limitations: How much clinical and demographic metadata was included differed by source and by participant, and the metadata was provided uncurated.

Each collaborating institution followed its own protocols to collect whole blood in K2EDTA tubes. Collaborator samples were shipped for TCRbeta analysis as frozen whole blood, isolated PBMCs, or DNA extracted from either sample type. From the germline V gene, CDR1 is SGHTA and CDR2 is FQGNSA. The germline V and J ends show losses of 5 bases and 1 base respectively, and no gene match explains 4 bases of the junction. From its cysteine to its phenylalanine, the CDR3 spans 15 amino acids. Kept here is only the CDR3 DNA, which spans 45 bases and is read in frame from base 1. The chain joins TRBV7-2 to TRBJ2-2, and 7 junctional nucleotides match TRBD1. The sample comprised peripheral blood. The receptor comes from an elderly woman with acute or convalescent COVID-19. The CDR3: CASSAGTVNTGELFF. The nucleotide sequence is TGTGCCAGCAGCGCCGGGACAGTGAACACCGGGGAGCTGTTTTTT.